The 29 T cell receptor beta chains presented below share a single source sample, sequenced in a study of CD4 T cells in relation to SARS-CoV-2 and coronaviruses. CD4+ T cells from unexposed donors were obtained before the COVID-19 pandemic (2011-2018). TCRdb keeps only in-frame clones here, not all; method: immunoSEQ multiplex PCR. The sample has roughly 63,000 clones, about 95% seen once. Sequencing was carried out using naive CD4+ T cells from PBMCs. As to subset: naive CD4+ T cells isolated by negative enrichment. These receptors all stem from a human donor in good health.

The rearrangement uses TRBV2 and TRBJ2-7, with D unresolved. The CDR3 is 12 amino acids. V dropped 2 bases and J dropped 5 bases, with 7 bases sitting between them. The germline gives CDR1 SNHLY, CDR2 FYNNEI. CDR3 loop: CASSERVHEQYF. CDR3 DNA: TGTGCCAGCAGTGAACGGGTCCACGAGCAGTACTTC. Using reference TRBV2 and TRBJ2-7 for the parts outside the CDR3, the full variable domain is EPEVTQTPSHQVTQMGQEVILRCVPISNHLYFYWYRQILGQKVEFLVSFYNNEISEKSEIFDDQFSVERPDGSNFTLKIRSTKLEDSAMYFCASSERVHEQYFGPGTRLTVT.

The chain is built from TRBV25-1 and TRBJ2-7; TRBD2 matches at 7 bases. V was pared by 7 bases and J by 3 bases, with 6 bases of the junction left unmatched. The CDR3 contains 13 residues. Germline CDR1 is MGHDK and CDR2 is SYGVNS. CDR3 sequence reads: CASNAGVSYEQYF. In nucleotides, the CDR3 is TGTGCCAGCAACGCGGGAGTGAGCTACGAGCAGTACTTC.

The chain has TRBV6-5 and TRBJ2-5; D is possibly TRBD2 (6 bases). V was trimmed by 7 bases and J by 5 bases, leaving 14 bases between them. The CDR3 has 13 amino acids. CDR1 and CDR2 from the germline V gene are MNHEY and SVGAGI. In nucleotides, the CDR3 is TGTGCCAGCAATGTCCTAGCGCAGGAGACCCAGTACTTC. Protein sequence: CASNVLAQETQYF.

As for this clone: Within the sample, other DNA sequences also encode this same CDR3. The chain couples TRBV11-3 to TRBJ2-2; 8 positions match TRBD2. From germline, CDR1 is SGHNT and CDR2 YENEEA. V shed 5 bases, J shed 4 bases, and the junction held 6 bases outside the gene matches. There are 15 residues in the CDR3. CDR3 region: CASSLSGSGTGELFF. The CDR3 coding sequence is TGTGCCAGCAGCCTCAGCGGGAGTGGCACCGGGGAGCTGTTTTTT.

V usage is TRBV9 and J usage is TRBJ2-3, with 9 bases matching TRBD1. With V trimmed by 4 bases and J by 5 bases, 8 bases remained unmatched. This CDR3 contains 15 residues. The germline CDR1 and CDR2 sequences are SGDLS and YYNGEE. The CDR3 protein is CASSTRGTGRDTQYF. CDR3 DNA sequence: TGTGCCAGCAGCACTAGAGGGACAGGGAGAGATACGCAGTATTTT.

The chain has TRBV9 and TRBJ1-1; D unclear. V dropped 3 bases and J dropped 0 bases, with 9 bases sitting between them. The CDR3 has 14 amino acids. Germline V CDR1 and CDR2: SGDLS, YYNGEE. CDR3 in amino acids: CASSAPPLNTEAFF. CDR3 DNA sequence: TGTGCCAGCAGCGCCCCCCCCCTGAACACTGAAGCTTTCTTT.

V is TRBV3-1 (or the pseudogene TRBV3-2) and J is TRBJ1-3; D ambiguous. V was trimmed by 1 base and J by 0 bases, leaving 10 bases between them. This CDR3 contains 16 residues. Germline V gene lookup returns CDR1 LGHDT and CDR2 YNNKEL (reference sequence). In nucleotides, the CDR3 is TGTGCCAGCAGCCAAGCCCGGCCGAGCTCTGGAAACACCATATATTTT. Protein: CASSQARPSSGNTIYF.

CDR3 sequence reads: CASSIYYEAFF. The CDR3 DNA reads as TGTGCCAGTAGTATTTACTACGAAGCTTTCTTT. The chain combines TRBV19 with TRBJ1-1; no reliable D call. V lost 3 bases and J 8 bases, leaving 7 bases between the germline ends. CDR3 length: 11 amino acids. Germline V gives CDR1 LNHDA, CDR2 SQIVND (reference sequence).

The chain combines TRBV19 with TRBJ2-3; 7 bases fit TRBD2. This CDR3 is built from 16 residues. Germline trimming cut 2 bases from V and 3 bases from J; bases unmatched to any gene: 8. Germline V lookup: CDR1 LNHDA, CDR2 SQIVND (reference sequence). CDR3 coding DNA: TGTGCCAGTAGTATATTTGGCGGGAGTGTTACAGATACGCAGTATTTT. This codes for CASSIFGGSVTDTQYF.

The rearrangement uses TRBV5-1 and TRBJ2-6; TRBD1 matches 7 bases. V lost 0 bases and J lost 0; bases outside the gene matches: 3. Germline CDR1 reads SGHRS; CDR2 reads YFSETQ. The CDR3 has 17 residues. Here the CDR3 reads CASSLVGTVSGANVLTF. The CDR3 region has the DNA TGCGCCAGCAGCTTGGTGGGGACAGTCTCTGGGGCCAACGTCCTGACTTTC.

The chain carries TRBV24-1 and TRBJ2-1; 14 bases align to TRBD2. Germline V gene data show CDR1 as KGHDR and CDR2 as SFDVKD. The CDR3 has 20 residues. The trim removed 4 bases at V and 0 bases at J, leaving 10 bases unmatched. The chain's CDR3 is CATSDLRLAGGSSSYNEQFF. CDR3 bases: TGTGCCACCAGTGACCTTAGACTAGCGGGAGGGTCCAGCTCCTACAATGAGCAGTTCTTC.

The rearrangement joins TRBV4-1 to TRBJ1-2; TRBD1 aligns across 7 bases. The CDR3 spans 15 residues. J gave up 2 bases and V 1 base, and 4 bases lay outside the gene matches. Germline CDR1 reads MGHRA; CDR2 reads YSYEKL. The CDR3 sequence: CASSQGDSSNYGYTF. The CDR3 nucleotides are TGCGCCAGCAGCCAAGGGGACAGCTCAAACTATGGCTACACCTTC.

DNA for the CDR3: TGTGCCAGCAGCAATCCGCCCGGCGGCGCAACCTACGAGCAGTACTTC. It yields the protein CASSNPPGGATYEQYF. The genes are TRBV21-1 and TRBJ2-7; the table's D call of TRBD2 was not tested on the DNA. TRBV21-1 is reported as a pseudogene. The CDR3 totals 16 residues.

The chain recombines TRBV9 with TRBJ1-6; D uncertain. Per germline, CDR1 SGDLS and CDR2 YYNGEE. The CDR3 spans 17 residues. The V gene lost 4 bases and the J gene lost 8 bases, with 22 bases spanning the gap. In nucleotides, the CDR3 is TGTGCCAGCAGCCTACGGGCCACCGCTACGAGGGATTCACCCCTCCACTTT. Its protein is CASSLRATATRDSPLHF. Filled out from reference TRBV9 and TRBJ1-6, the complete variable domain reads DSGVTQTPKHLITATGQRVTLRCSPRSGDLSVYWYQQSLDQGLQFLIQYYNGEERAKGNILERFSAQQFPDLHSELNLSSLELGDSALYFCASSLRATATRDSPLHFGNGTRLTVT.

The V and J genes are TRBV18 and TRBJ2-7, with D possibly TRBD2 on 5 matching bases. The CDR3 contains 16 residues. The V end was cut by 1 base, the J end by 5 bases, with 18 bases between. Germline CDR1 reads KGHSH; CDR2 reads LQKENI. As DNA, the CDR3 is TGTGCCAGCTCACCACGCGAAGGCACGGGATCCCACGAGCAGTACTTC. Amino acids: CASSPREGTGSHEQYF.

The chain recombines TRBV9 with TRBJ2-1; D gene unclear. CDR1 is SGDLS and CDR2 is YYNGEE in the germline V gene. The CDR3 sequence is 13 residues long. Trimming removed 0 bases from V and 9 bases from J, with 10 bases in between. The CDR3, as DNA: TGTGCCAGCAGCGTAGGTCCGGTCCCTGAGCAGTTCTTC. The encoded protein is CASSVGPVPEQFF.

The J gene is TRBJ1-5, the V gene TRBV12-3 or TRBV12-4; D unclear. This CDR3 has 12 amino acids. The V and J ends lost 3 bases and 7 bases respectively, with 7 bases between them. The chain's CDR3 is CASSFQAQPQHF. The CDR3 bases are TGTGCCAGCAGTTTTCAAGCGCAGCCCCAGCATTTT.

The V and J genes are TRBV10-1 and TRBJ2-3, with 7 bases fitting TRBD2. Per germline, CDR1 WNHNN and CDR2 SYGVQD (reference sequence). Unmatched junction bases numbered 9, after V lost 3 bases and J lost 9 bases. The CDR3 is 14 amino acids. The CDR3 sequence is CASSDLAVGETQYF. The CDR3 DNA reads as TGCGCCAGCAGTGATCTAGCGGTGGGGGAGACGCAGTATTTT.

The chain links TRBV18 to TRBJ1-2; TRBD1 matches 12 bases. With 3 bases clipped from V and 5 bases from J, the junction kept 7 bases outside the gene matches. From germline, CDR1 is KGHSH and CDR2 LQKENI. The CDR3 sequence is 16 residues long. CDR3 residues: CASSPLGQGAEYGYTF. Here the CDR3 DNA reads TGTGCCAGCTCACCGTTGGGACAGGGGGCGGAGTATGGCTACACCTTC.

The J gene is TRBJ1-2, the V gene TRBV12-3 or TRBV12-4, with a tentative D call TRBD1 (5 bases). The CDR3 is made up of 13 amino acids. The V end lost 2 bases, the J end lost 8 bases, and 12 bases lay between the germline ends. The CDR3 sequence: CASSLLGERGYTF. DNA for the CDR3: TGTGCCAGCAGTTTACTAGGGGAGCGCGGCTACACCTTC.

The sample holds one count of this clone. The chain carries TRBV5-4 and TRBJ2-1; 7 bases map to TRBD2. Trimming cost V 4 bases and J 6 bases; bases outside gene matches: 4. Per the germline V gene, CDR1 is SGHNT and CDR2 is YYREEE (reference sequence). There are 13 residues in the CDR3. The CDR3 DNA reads TGTGCCAGCAGCGGGACTATTCTCAATGAGCAGTTCTTC. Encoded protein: CASSGTILNEQFF.

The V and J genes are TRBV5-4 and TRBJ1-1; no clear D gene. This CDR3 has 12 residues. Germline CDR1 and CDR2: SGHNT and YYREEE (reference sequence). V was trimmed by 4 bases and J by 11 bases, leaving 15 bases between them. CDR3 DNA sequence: TGTGCCAGCAGCATAGACGGGAGGAGTGCTTTCTTT. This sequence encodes CASSIDGRSAFF.

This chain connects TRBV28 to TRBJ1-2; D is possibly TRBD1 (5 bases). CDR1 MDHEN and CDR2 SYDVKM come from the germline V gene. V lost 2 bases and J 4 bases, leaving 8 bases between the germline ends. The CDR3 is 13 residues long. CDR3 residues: CASSLEGSYGYTF. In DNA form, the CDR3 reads TGTGCCAGCAGTTTAGAGGGGAGCTATGGCTACACCTTC.

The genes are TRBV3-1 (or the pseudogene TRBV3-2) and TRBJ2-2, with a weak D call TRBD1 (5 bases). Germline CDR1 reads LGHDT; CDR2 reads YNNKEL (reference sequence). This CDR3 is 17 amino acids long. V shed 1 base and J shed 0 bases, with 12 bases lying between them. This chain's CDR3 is CASSQVPGPTNTGELFF. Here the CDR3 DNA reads TGTGCCAGCAGCCAAGTTCCAGGGCCAACGAACACCGGGGAGCTGTTTTTT.

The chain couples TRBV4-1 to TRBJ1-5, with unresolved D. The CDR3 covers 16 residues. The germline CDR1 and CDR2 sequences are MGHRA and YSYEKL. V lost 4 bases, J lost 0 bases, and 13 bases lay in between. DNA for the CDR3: TGCGCCAGCAGCCCCCAGGTTGGTAATAGCAATCAGCCCCAGCATTTT. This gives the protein CASSPQVGNSNQPQHF.

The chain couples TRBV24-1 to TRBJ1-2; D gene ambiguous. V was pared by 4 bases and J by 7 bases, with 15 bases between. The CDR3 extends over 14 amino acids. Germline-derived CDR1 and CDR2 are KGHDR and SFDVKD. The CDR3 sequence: CATSEQHNIGGYTF. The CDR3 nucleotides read TGTGCCACCAGTGAACAGCACAATATAGGTGGCTACACCTTC.

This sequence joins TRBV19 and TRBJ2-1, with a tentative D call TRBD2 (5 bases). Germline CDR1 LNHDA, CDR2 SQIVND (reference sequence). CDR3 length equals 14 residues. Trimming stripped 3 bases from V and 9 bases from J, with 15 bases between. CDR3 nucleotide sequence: TGTGCCAGTAGTATGAGGACCTACGGAGGTGAGCAGTTCTTC. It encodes CASSMRTYGGEQFF. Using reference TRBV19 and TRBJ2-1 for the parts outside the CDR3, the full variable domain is DGGITQSPKYLFRKEGQNVTLSCEQNLNHDAMYWYRQDPGQGLRLIYYSQIVNDFQKGDIAEGYSVSREKKESFPLTVTSAQKNPTAFYLCASSMRTYGGEQFFGPGTRLTVL.

The CDR3 protein is CASSGGPAGRGNEQFF. DNA of the CDR3: TGTGCCAGCAGTGGGGGACCGGCGGGTAGGGGCAATGAGCAGTTCTTC. The chain combines TRBV28 with TRBJ2-1; D may be TRBD1 or TRBD2 (5 bases each). Germline V gene data show CDR1 as MDHEN and CDR2 as SYDVKM. This CDR3 is 16 amino acids long. The ends were cut back, 5 bases at V and 6 bases at J, with 20 bases in the middle.

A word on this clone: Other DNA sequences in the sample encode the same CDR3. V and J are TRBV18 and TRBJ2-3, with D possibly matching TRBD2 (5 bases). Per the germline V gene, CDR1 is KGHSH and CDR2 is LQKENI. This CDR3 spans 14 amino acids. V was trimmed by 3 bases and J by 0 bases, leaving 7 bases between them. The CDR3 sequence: CASSPTGSTDTQYF. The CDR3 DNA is TGTGCCAGCTCACCTACGGGAAGCACAGATACGCAGTATTTT.